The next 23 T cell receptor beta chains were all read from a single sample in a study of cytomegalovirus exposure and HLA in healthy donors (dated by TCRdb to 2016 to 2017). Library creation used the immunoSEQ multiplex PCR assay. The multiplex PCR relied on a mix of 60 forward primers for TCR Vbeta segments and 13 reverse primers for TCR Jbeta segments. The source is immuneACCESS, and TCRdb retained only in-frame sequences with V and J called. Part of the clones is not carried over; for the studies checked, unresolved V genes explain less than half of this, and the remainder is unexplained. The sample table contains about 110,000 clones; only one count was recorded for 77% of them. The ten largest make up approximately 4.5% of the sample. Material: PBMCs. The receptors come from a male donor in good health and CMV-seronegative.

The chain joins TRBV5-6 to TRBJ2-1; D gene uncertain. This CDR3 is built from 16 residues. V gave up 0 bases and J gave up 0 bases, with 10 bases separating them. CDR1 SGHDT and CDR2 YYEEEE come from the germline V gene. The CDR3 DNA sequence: TGTGCCAGCAGCTTGGTTGCTGTGAGCTCCTACAATGAGCAGTTCTTC. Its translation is CASSLVAVSSYNEQFF.

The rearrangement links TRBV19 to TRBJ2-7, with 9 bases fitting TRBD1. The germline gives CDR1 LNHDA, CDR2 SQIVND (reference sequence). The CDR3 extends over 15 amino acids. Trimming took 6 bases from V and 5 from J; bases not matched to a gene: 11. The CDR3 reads CASSFRDRDSHEQYF. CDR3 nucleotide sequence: TGTGCCAGTAGCTTCCGGGACAGGGATTCCCACGAGCAGTACTTC.

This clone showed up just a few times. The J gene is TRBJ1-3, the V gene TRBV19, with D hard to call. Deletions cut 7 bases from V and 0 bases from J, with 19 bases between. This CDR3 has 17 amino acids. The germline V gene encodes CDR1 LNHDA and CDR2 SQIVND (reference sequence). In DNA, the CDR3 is TGTGCCAGTACCACGCTTAGCGTGACGATCTCTGGAAACACCATATATTTT. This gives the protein CASTTLSVTISGNTIYF.

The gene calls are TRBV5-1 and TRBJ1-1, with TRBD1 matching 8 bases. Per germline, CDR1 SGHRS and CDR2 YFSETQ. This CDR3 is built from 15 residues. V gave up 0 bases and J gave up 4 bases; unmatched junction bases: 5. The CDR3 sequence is CASSLATGGVTEAFF. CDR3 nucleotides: TGCGCCAGCAGCTTGGCTACAGGGGGAGTCACTGAAGCTTTCTTT. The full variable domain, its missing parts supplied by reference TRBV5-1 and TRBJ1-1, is KAGVTQTPRYLIKTRGQQVTLSCSPISGHRSVSWYQQTPGQGLQFLFEYFSETQRNKGNFPGRFSGRQFSNSRSEMNVSTLELGDSALYLCASSLATGGVTEAFFGQGTRLTVV.

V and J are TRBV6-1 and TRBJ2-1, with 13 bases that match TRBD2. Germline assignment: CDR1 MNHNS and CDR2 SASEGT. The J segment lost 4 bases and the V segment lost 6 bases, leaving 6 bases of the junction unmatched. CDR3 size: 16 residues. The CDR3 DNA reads TGTGCCAGCAGAGAAAGGACTAGCGGGAGTTACAATGAGCAGTTCTTC. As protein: CASRERTSGSYNEQFF.

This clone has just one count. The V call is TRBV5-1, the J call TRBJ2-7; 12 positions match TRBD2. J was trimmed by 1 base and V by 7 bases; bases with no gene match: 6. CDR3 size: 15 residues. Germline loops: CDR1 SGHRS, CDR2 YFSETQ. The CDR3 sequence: CASGMTSGSSYEQYF. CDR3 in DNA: TGCGCCAGCGGAATGACTAGCGGGAGTTCCTACGAGCAGTACTTC. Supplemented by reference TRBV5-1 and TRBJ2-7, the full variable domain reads KAGVTQTPRYLIKTRGQQVTLSCSPISGHRSVSWYQQTPGQGLQFLFEYFSETQRNKGNFPGRFSGRQFSNSRSEMNVSTLELGDSALYLCASGMTSGSSYEQYFGPGTRLTVT.

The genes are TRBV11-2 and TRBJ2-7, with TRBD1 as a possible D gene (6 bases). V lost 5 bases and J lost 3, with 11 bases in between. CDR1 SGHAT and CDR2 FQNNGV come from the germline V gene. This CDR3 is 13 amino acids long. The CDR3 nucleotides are TGTGCCAGCAGCCGGACAGACCTCTACGAGCAGTACTTC. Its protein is CASSRTDLYEQYF. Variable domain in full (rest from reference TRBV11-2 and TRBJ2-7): EAGVAQSPRYKIIEKRQSVAFWCNPISGHATLYWYQQILGQGPKLLIQFQNNGVVDDSQLPKDRFSAERLKGVDSTLKIQPAKLEDSAVYLCASSRTDLYEQYFGPGTRLTVT.

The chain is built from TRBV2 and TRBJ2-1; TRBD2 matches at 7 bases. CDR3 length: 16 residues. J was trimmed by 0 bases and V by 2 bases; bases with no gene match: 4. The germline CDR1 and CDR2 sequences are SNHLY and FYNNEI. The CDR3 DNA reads TGTGCCAGCAGTGAACTCGGGAGGACCTCCTACAATGAGCAGTTCTTC. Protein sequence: CASSELGRTSYNEQFF.

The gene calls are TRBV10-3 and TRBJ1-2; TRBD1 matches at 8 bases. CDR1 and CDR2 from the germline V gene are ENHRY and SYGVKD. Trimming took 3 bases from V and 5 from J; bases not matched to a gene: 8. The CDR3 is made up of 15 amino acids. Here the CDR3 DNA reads TGTGCCATCAGTGACCTGGCAGGGGGCTTTTATGGCTACACCTTC. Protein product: CAISDLAGGFYGYTF.

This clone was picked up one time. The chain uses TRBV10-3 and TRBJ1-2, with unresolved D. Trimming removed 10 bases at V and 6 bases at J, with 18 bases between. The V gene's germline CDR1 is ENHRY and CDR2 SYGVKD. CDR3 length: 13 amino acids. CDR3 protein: CATIPGPGNGYTF. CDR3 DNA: TGTGCCACCATTCCCGGACCGGGAAATGGCTACACCTTC.

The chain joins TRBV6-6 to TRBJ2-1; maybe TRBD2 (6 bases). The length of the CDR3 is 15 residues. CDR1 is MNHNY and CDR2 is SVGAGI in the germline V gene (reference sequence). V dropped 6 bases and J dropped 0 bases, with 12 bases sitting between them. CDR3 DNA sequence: TGTGCCAGCAGCCCGGGGGTAAGCTCCTACAATGAGCAGTTCTTC. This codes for CASSPGVSSYNEQFF.

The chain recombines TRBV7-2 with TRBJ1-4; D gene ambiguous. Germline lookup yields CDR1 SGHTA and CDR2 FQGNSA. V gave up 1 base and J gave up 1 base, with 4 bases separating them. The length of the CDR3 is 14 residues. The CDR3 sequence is CASSLGVTNEKLFF. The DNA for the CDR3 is TGTGCCAGCAGCTTAGGAGTAACTAATGAAAAACTGTTTTTT.

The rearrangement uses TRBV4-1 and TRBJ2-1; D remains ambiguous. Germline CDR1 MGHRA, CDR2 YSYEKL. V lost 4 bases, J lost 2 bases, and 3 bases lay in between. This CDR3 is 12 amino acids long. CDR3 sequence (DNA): TGCGCCAGCAGCCTCACCTACAATGAGCAGTTCTTC. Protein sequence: CASSLTYNEQFF.

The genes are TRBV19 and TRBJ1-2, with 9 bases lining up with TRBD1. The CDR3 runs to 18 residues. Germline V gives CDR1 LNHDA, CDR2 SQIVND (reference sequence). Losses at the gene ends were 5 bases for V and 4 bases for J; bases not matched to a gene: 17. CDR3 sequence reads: CASSLTGTGLLSGYGYTF. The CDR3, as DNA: TGTGCCAGTAGTCTAACCGGGACAGGGCTCCTCTCCGGCTATGGCTACACCTTC.

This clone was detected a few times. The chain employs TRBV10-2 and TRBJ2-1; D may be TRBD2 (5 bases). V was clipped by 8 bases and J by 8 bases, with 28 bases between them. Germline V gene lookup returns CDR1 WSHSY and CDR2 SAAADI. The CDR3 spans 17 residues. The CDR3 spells CASRTETFGEYRDEQFF. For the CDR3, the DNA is TGCGCCAGCCGTACCGAAACCTTCGGGGAATATCGGGATGAGCAGTTCTTC.

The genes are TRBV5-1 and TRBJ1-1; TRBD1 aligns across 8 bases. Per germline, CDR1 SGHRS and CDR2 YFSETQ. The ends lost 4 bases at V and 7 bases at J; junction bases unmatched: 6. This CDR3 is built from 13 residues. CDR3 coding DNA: TGCGCCAGCAGCCCAAAGGGACAGGTTGAAGCTTTCTTT. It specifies CASSPKGQVEAFF.

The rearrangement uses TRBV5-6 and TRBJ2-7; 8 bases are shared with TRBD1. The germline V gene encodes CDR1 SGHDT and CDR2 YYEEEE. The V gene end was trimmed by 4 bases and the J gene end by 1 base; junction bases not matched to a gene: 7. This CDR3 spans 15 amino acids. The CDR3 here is CASSRGTGRSYEQYF. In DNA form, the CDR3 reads TGTGCCAGCAGCCGAGGGACAGGTAGATCCTACGAGCAGTACTTC.

This CDR3 is CASSLVGEQYF. In DNA form, the CDR3 reads TGTGCCAGCAGCTTAGTCGGGGAGCAGTACTTC. V usage is TRBV7-6 and J usage is TRBJ2-7; no clear D. CDR1 SGHVS and CDR2 FNYEAQ come from the germline V gene. Trimming took 1 base from V and 7 from J, leaving 5 bases between them. This CDR3 spans 11 amino acids.

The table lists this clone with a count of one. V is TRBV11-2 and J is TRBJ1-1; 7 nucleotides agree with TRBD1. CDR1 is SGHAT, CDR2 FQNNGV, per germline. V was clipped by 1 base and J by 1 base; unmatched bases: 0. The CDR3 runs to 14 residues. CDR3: CASSLGQGNTEAFF. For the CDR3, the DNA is TGTGCCAGCAGCTTAGGACAGGGGAACACTGAAGCTTTCTTT.

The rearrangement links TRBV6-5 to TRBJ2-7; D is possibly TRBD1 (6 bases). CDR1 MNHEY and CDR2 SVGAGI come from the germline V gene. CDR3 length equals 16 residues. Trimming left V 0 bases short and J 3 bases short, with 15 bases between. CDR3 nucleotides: TGTGCCAGCAGTTACTCGAGCTCAGGGGCCAACTACGAGCAGTACTTC. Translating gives CASSYSSSGANYEQYF.

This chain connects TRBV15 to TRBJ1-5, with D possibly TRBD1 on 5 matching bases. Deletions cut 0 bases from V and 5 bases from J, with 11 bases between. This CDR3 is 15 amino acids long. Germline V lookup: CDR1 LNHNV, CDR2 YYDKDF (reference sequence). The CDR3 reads CATSRDIGGDQPQHF. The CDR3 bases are TGTGCCACCAGCAGAGATATCGGGGGGGATCAGCCCCAGCATTTT. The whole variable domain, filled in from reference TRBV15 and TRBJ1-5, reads DAMVIQNPRYQVTQFGKPVTLSCSQTLNHNVMYWYQQKSSQAPKLLFHYYDKDFNNEADTPDNFQSRRPNTSFCFLDIRSPGLGDTAMYLCATSRDIGGDQPQHFGDGTRLSIL.

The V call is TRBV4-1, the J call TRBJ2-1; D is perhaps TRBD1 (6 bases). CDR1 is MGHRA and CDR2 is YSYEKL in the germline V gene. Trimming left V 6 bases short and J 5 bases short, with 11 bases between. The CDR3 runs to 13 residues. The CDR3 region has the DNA TGCGCCAGCAGATTACAGGGAGACAATGAGCAGTTCTTC. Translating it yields CASRLQGDNEQFF.

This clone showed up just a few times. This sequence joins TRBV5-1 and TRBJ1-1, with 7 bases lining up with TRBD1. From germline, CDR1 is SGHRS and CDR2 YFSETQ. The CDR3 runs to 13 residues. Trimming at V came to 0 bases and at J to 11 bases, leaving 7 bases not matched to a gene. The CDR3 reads CASSLEGVRGAFF. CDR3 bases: TGCGCCAGCAGCTTGGAGGGTGTCAGGGGGGCTTTCTTT.